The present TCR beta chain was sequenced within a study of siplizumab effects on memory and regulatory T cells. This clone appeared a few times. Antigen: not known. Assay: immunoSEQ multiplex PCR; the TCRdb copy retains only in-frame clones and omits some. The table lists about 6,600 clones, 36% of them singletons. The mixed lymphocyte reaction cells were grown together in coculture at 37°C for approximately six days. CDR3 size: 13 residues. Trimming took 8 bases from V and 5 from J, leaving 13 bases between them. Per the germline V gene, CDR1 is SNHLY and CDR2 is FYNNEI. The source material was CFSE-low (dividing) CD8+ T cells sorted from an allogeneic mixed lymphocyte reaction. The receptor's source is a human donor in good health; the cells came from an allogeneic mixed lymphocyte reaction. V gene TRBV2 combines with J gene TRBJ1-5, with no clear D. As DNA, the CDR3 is TGTGCCAGCGTAAAAGTGTTAGATCAGCCCCAGCATTTT. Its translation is CASVKVLDQPQHF.